This T cell receptor (beta chain) was found in a study of blood T cell repertoires in COVID-19. As processed by the authors: Counts of nucleated cells, estimated from reference gene primer amplification, were obtained. Libraries were prepared by immunoSEQ multiplex PCR; TCRdb keeps only in-frame clonotypes and omits some of them. That table furnishes V, J and clone size, whereas the DNA furnished D and trimming. The sample records a few hundred thousand clones, nearly 90% being singletons. This clone has more than one count but fewer than ten. V lost 5 bases, J lost 7 bases, and 8 bases lay in between. The germline V gene encodes CDR1 SEHNR and CDR2 FQNEAQ (reference sequence). The CDR3 consists of 11 residues. Self-reported history from a screening survey and questionnaire set each donor's cohort. Either two negative PCRs, clearance, or symptom resolution qualified Cohort 3 donors as recovered.

The gene calls are TRBV7-9 and TRBJ2-5; D is uncertain. The material sequenced was PBMCs or T cells enriched from blood (not recorded which). The sequence was obtained from a woman in her twenties or thirties who had recovered from COVID-19. CDR3 nucleotides: TGTGCCAGCAGCCCCCTCGGGACCCAGTACTTC. The encoded protein is CASSPLGTQYF.